This entry is about one T cell receptor beta chain. Its antigen is undetermined. The CDR3 has 16 residues. The germline V gene encodes CDR1 SNHLY and CDR2 FYNNEI. After removal of 10 bases from V and 5 bases from J, the junction contained 18 bases not matched to a gene. Data came from immunoSEQ multiplex PCR; TCRdb stores just in-frame clones and leaves some out. Among approximately 60,000 clones listed, roughly 94% were seen once. The data were taken from a study of cytomegalovirus exposure and HLA in healthy donors. Study-wide results and caveats: The study put some 160 TCR beta chains on its list as cytomegalovirus-associated. Whilst most TCR sequences proved rare, a subset of public TCRs occurred across many donors. It was confirmed in vitro that a few of the CMV-associated chains were specific for CMV antigens. The TCR clusters that emerged in the first cohort tended, a later analysis found, to co-occur in the approximately 110 validation repertoires.

This receptor was obtained from a woman between 18 and 29 years old in good health and CMV-seropositive. The material sequenced was PBMCs. The V gene is TRBV2, the J gene TRBJ1-2, with TRBD1 matching over 8 bases. CDR3 sequence reads: CAINKREDRGRYGYTF. The CDR3 nucleotides read TGTGCCATTAATAAAAGGGAAGACAGGGGTCGGTATGGCTACACCTTC. Looking up the rest from reference TRBV2 and TRBJ1-2 gives the full variable domain: EPEVTQTPSHQVTQMGQEVILRCVPISNHLYFYWYRQILGQKVEFLVSFYNNEISEKSEIFDDQFSVERPDGSNFTLKIRSTKLEDSAMYFCAINKREDRGRYGYTFGSGTRLTVV.